This is a list of T cell receptor beta chains from one sample in a study of identifying expanded T cells in peripheral blood. Clones were read by immunoSEQ multiplex PCR, and TCRdb kept only the in-frame ones, dropping some. This table has approximately 110,000 clones, around 90% appearing once. The specimen was blood. The source is a person aged 18 to 70 in good health. Both conserved end residues are part of each CDR3. Each record gives: D gene, clone size, V gene, J gene, CDR3 protein, CDR3 DNA. The D gene is left open where the match is weak. Clone size, where shown, is once, few, many, or a class for clones that have expanded.

>-|-|TRBV6-5|TRBJ2-4
CASSYVGENIQYF
TGTGCCAGCAGTTACGTCGGAGAAAACATTCAGTACTTC
>-|-|TRBV19|TRBJ2-1
CASSRSSYNEQFF
TGTGCCAGTAGTCGGAGCTCCTACAATGAGCAGTTCTTC
>TRBD2|-|TRBV4-2|TRBJ2-1
CASSRERGLLNEQFF
TGTGCCAGCAGCCGTGAGCGGGGGTTACTCAATGAGCAGTTCTTC
>TRBD1|-|TRBV5-1|TRBJ1-6
CASSRRPGTGAGESPLHF
TGCGCCAGCAGCCGACGTCCCGGGACAGGGGCGGGAGAATCACCCCTCCACTTT
>-|-|TRBV6-4|TRBJ1-1
CASSAQKNTEAFF
TGTGCCAGCAGTGCGCAGAAGAACACTGAAGCTTTCTTT
>-|-|TRBV6-1|TRBJ1-4
CASSLGRDEKLFF
TGTGCCAGCAGTTTGGGACGGGATGAAAAACTGTTTTTT
>-|-|TRBV5-1|TRBJ2-3
CASSLRWRGSTDTQYF
TGCGCCAGCAGCTTGCGGTGGCGGGGTAGCACAGATACGCAGTATTTT
>-|-|TRBV9|TRBJ2-7
CASSPTVSSSYEQYF
TGTGCCAGCAGCCCGACCGTCTCTAGCTCCTACGAGCAGTACTTC
>TRBD1|-|TRBV19|TRBJ1-2
CASSMDQGDYGYTF
TGTGCCAGTAGTATGGACCAGGGGGACTATGGCTACACCTTC
>-|-|TRBV10-3|TRBJ2-3
CAISEWGTDTQYF
TGTGCCATCAGTGAATGGGGAACAGATACGCAGTATTTT
>-|-|TRBV5-4|TRBJ2-3
CASSFDRWGGDTQYF
TGTGCCAGCAGCTTCGACAGGTGGGGGGGAGATACGCAGTATTTT
>-|-|TRBV2|TRBJ1-5
CASGGGDSNQPQHF
TGTGCCAGCGGGGGCGGAGATAGCAATCAGCCCCAGCATTTT
>-|-|TRBV30|TRBJ2-5
CAWSSGPAKGTQYF
TGTGCCTGGAGTAGTGGCCCGGCCAAGGGGACCCAGTACTTC
>-|-|TRBV7-9|TRBJ1-1
CASSRQDTEAFF
TGTGCCAGCAGCCGTCAAGACACTGAAGCTTTCTTT
>TRBD2|-|TRBV7-9|TRBJ2-3
CASSSGGTSGGSADTQYF
TGTGCCAGCAGCTCCGGCGGGACTAGCGGGGGGAGCGCAGATACGCAGTATTTT
>TRBD2|-|TRBV28|TRBJ2-7
CASSSGEGGDEQYF
TGTGCCAGCAGCTCCGGGGAGGGCGGCGACGAGCAGTACTTC
>-|-|TRBV28|TRBJ1-1
CASSLVVRQRVGSTEAFF
TGTGCCAGCAGTCTGGTAGTGAGACAACGGGTAGGGAGCACTGAAGCTTTCTTT
>TRBD2|once|TRBV18|TRBJ2-1
CASSPGTSGSSYNEQFF
TGTGCCAGCTCACCCGGGACTAGCGGGAGCTCCTACAATGAGCAGTTCTTC
>TRBD1|-|TRBV2|TRBJ1-5
CASSERQGHQPQHF
TGTGCCAGCAGTGAAAGACAGGGCCATCAGCCCCAGCATTTT
>TRBD1|few|TRBV4-1|TRBJ1-3
CASSLTGGFGNTIYF
TGCGCCAGCAGCCTGACAGGGGGCTTTGGAAACACCATATATTTT
>-|-|TRBV20-1|TRBJ2-7
CSAGGGYEQYF
TGCAGTGCTGGAGGGGGCTACGAGCAGTACTTC
>TRBD2|-|TRBV30|TRBJ2-1
CAWSLISGGYYNEQFF
TGTGCCTGGAGCCTAATTAGCGGGGGGTACTACAATGAGCAGTTCTTC
>-|-|TRBV7-9|TRBJ2-3
CASSFTGETQYF
TGTGCCAGCAGCTTTACGGGGGAAACGCAGTATTTT
>TRBD2|-|TRBV7-9|TRBJ2-4
CASSLLAGVNIQYF
TGTGCCAGCAGCTTACTAGCGGGAGTAAACATTCAGTACTTC
>TRBD1|-|TRBV2|TRBJ2-7
CASSENRGNEQYF
TGTGCCAGCAGTGAAAACAGGGGCAACGAGCAGTACTTC
>TRBD1|-|TRBV4-1|TRBJ2-3
CASSQNEDRATDTQYF
TGCGCCAGCAGCCAAAATGAGGACAGGGCTACAGATACGCAGTATTTT
>TRBD1|-|TRBV5-5|TRBJ2-7
CASSTGQGGVSREQYF
TGTGCCAGCAGCACGGGACAGGGGGGCGTCTCTCGGGAGCAGTACTTC